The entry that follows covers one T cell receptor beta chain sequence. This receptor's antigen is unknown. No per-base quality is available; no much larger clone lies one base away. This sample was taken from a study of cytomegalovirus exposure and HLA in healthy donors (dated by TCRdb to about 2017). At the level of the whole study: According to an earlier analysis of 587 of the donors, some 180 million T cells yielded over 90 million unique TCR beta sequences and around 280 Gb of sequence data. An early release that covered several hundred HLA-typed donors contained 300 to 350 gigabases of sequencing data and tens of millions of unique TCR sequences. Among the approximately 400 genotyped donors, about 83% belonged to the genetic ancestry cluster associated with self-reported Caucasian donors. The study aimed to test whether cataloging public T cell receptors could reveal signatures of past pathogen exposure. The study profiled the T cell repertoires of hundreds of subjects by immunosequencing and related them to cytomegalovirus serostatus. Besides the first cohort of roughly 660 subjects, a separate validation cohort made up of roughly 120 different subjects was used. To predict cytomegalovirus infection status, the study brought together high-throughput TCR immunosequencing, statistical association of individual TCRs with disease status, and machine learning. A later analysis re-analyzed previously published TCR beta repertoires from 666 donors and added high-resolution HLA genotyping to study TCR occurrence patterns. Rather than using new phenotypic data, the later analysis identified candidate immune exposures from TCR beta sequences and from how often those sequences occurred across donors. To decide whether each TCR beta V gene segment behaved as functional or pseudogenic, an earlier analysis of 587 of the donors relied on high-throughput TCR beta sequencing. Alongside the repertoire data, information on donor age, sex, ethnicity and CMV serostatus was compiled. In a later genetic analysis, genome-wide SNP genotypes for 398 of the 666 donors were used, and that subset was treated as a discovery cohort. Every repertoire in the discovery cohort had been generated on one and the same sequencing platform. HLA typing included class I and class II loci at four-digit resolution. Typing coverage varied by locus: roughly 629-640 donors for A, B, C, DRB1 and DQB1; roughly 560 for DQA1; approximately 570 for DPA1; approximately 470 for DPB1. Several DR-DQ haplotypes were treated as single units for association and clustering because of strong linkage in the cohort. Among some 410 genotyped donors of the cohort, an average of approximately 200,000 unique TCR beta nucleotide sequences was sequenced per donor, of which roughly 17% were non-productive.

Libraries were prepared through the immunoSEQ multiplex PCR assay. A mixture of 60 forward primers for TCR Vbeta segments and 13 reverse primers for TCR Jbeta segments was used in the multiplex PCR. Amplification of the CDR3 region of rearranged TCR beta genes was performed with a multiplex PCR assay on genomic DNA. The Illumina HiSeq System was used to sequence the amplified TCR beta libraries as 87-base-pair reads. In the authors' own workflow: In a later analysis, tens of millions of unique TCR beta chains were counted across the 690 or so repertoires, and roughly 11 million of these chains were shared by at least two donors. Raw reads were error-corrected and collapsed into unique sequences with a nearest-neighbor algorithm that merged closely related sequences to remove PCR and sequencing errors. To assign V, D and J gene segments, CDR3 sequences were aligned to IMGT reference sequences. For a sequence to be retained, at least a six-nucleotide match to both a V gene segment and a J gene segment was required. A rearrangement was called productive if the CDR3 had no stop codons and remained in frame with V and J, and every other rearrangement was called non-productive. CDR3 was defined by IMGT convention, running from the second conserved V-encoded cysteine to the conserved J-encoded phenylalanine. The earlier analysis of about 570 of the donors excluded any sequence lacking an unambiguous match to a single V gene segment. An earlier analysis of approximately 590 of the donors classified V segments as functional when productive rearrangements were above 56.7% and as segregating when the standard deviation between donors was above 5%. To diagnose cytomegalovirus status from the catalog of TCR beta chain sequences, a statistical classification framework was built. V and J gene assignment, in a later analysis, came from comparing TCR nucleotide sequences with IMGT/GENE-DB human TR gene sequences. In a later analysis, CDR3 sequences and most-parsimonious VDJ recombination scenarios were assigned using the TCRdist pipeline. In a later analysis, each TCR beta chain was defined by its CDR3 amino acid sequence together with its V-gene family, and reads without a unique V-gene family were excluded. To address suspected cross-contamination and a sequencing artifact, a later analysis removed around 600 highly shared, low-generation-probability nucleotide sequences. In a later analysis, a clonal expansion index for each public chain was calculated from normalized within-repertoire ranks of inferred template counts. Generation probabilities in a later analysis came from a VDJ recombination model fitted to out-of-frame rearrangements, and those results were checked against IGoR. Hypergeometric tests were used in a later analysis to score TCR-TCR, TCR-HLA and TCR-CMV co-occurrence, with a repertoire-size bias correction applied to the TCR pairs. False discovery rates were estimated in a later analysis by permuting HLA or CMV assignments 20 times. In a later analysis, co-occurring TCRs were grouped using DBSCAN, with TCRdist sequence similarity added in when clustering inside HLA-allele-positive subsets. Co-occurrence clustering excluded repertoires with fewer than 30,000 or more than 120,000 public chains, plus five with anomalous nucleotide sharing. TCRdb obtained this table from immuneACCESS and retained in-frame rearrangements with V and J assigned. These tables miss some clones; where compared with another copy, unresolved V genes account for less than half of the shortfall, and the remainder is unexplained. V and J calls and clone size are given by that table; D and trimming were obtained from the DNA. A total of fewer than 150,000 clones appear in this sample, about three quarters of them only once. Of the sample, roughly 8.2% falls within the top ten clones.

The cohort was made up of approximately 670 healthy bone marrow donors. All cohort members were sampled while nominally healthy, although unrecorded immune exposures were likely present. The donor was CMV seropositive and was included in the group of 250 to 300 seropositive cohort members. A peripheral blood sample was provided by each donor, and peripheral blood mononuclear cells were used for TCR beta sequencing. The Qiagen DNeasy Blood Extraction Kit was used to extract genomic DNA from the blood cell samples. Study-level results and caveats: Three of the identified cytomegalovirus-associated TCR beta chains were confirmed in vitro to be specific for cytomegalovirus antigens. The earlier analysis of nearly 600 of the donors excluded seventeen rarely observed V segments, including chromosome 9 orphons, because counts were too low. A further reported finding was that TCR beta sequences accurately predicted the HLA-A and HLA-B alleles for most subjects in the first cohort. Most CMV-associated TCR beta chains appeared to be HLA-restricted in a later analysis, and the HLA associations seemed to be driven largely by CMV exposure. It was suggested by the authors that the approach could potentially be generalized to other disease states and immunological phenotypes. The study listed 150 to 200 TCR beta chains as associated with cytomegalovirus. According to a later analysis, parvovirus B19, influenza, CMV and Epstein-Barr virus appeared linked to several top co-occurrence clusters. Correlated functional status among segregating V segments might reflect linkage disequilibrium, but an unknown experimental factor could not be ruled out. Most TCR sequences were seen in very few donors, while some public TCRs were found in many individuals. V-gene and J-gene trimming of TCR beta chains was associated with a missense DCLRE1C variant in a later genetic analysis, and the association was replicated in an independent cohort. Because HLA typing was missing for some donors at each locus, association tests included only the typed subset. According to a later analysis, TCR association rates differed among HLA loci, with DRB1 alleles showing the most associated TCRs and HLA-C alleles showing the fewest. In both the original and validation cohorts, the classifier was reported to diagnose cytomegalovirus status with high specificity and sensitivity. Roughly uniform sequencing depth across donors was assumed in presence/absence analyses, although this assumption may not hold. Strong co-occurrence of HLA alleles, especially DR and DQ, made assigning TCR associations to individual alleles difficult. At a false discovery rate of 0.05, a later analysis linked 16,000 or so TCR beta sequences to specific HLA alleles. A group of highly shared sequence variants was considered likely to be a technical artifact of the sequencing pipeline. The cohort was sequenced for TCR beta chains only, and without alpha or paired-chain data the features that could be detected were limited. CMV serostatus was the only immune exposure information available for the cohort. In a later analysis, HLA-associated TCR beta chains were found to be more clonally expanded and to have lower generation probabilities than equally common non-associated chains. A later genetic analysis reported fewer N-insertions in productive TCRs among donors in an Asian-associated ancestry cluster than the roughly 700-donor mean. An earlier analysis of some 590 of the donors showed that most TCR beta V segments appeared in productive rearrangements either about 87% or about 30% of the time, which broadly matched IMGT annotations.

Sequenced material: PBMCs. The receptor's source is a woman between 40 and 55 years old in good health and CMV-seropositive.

The CDR3 protein is CASRQGNTEAFF. The DNA sequence follows: TGTGCCAGCAGGCAGGGGAACACTGAAGCTTTCTTT. The chain employs TRBV28 and TRBJ1-1; TRBD1 is a possible D gene, resting on 5 matching bases. The germline ends are 6 bases apart after V is trimmed by 6 bases and J by 1 base. From cysteine to phenylalanine, the CDR3 is 12 amino acids long. Left in the record is the CDR3 DNA by itself, 36 bases read in frame from the first base. CDR1 MDHEN and CDR2 SYDVKM are derived from the germline V gene.